Shown below are 18 T cell receptor beta chains from a single sample sequenced in a study of cytotoxic CD8 clonotypes in ibrutinib-treated CLL. Sequencing used immunoSEQ multiplex PCR; TCRdb keeps in-frame clones, though not all of them. The repertoire holds approximately 340,000 clones, with around 66% as singletons. Sample: PBMCs, taken after 36 months of ibrutinib treatment. These receptors were taken from a human donor with chronic lymphocytic leukemia.

This clone was counted a few times. The chain has TRBV4-1 and TRBJ2-5; D not resolved. Germline values: CDR1 MGHRA, CDR2 YSYEKL. The CDR3 is 13 residues long. Trimming left V 3 bases short and J 2 bases short, with 7 bases between. This chain's CDR3 is CASSQAPQETQYF. DNA of the CDR3: TGCGCCAGCAGCCAGGCGCCGCAAGAGACCCAGTACTTC.

This clone was picked up a small number of times. This chain links TRBV2 with TRBJ1-1; no clear D. With 6 bases removed from V and 0 bases from J, the gap between germline ends came to 11 bases. Germline lookup yields CDR1 SNHLY and CDR2 FYNNEI. The CDR3 is made up of 14 amino acids. The CDR3 DNA reads as TGTGCCAGCAGAAAACAGAGTATGAACACTGAAGCTTTCTTT. Translating it yields CASRKQSMNTEAFF.

This clone is a singleton in its sample. The CDR3 loop is CASSLTIGNTEAFF. CDR3 nucleotide sequence: TGTGCCAGCAGTTTAACGATTGGGAACACTGAAGCTTTCTTT. This chain uses TRBV27 with TRBJ1-1; D not certain. From germline, CDR1 is MNHEY and CDR2 SMNVEV (reference sequence). V lost 2 bases and J lost 1, with 8 bases in between. The CDR3 runs to 14 residues.

This clone turned up a few times. The rearrangement joins TRBV11-2 to TRBJ2-7, with 9 bases aligning to TRBD1. The CDR3 has 16 amino acids. Losses at the gene ends were 3 bases for V and 3 bases for J; bases not matched to a gene: 9. Germline loops: CDR1 SGHAT, CDR2 FQNNGV. The CDR3 region is CASSLGPGQGGYEQYF. In nucleotides, the CDR3 is TGTGCCAGCAGCTTGGGTCCGGGACAGGGTGGCTACGAGCAGTACTTC.

The sample holds one count of this clone. The V gene is TRBV28, the J gene TRBJ2-7; 8 nucleotides line up with TRBD1. J gave up 2 bases and V 6 bases, and 3 bases lay outside the gene matches. Germline CDR1 is MDHEN and CDR2 is SYDVKM. The CDR3 is made up of 13 amino acids. The CDR3: CASRVQGAYEQYF. CDR3 in DNA: TGTGCCAGCAGGGTACAGGGGGCCTACGAGCAGTACTTC.

This clone was counted only a few times. This chain joins TRBV10-2 and TRBJ1-2, with D maybe TRBD1 (6 bases). The CDR3 has 13 residues. The germline gives CDR1 WSHSY, CDR2 SAAADI. V lost 6 bases, J lost 4 bases, and 12 bases lay in between. The DNA for the CDR3 is TGCGCCAGCAGCAGAGGACAGTCCTATGGCTACACCTTC. It translates to CASSRGQSYGYTF.

A few counts support this clone. This chain uses TRBV5-1 with TRBJ2-7; D is tentatively TRBD1 or TRBD2 (5 bases each). Germline V CDR1 and CDR2: SGHRS, YFSETQ. Trimming pared 0 bases from V and 2 bases from J, leaving 9 bases between. There are 14 residues in the CDR3. This CDR3 is CASSLVGGTYEQYF. DNA of the CDR3: TGCGCCAGCAGCTTGGTTGGGGGAACCTACGAGCAGTACTTC.

J is TRBJ2-5 and V is TRBV7-2; 15 bases are shared with TRBD2. The trim removed 10 bases at V and 5 bases at J, leaving 17 bases unmatched. CDR1 and CDR2 (germline): SGHTA, FQGNSA. CDR3 length equals 18 residues. CDR3 bases: TGTGCCACCGCCACCTGGGCGGGACTAGCGGGAGGTATGGAGACCCAGTACTTC. Its protein is CATATWAGLAGGMETQYF. Filled out from reference TRBV7-2 and TRBJ2-5, the complete variable domain reads GAGVSQSPSNKVTEKGKDVELRCDPISGHTALYWYRQSLGQGLEFLIYFQGNSAPDKSGLPSDRFSAERTGGSVSTLTIQRTQQEDSAVYLCATATWAGLAGGMETQYFGPGTRLLVL.

This sequence joins TRBV6-6 and TRBJ2-6; D is undetermined. The V end lost 6 bases, the J end lost 4 bases, and 10 bases lay between the germline ends. Germline V gives CDR1 MNHNY, CDR2 SVGAGI (reference sequence). The CDR3 consists of 14 residues. The CDR3 spells CASSSPRGANVLTF. As DNA, the CDR3 is TGTGCCAGCAGCTCCCCCAGAGGGGCCAACGTCCTGACTTTC.

J is TRBJ2-1 and V is TRBV28, with 7 bases lining up with TRBD1. Germline CDR1 reads MDHEN; CDR2 reads SYDVKM. V shed 0 bases and J 6 bases; nucleotides not matched to a gene: 11. The CDR3 runs 17 residues. The CDR3: CASSLCLDREFCNEQFF. The CDR3 DNA reads TGTGCCAGCAGTTTATGCCTCGACAGGGAGTTTTGCAATGAGCAGTTCTTC.

V and J are TRBV28 and TRBJ2-3; D is unclear. Germline assignment: CDR1 MDHEN and CDR2 SYDVKM. Trimming pared 7 bases from V and 10 bases from J, leaving 15 bases between. The CDR3 has 12 residues. The CDR3 bases are TGTGCCAGCACCGACATAGGAGACTCGCAGTATTTT. Protein product: CASTDIGDSQYF. Using reference TRBV28 and TRBJ2-3 for the parts outside the CDR3, the full variable domain is DVKVTQSSRYLVKRTGEKVFLECVQDMDHENMFWYRQDPGLGLRLIYFSYDVKMKEKGDIPEGYSVSREKKERFSLILESASTNQTSMYLCASTDIGDSQYFGPGTRLTVL.

The chain has TRBV20-1 and TRBJ1-2; maybe TRBD1 (6 bases). The CDR3 is made up of 11 amino acids. V was shortened by 3 bases and J by 12 bases, with 14 bases between the two germline ends. Germline CDR1 reads DFQATT; CDR2 reads SNEGSKA (reference sequence). The CDR3 nucleotides are TGCAGTGCTAGGCGGGGGACACCACACACCTTC. Translating gives CSARRGTPHTF.

This clone was observed a single time. The chain employs TRBV7-2 and TRBJ1-3; possibly TRBD1 for D (6 bases). The CDR3 sequence is 13 residues long. Trimming cost V 4 bases and J 4 bases, with 8 bases left between them. Germline values: CDR1 SGHTA, CDR2 FQGNSA. The DNA for the CDR3 is TGTGCCAGCAGCTCGGACAGCGGAAACACCATATATTTT. Translating it yields CASSSDSGNTIYF. Complete variable domain (other parts from reference TRBV7-2 and TRBJ1-3): GAGVSQSPSNKVTEKGKDVELRCDPISGHTALYWYRQSLGQGLEFLIYFQGNSAPDKSGLPSDRFSAERTGGSVSTLTIQRTQQEDSAVYLCASSSDSGNTIYFGEGSWLTVV.

The CDR3 spells CASSLVFLGETQYF. CDR3 coding DNA: TGTGCCAGCAGCTTAGTGTTTCTAGGAGAGACCCAGTACTTC. The chain carries TRBV7-2 and TRBJ2-5; D call uncertain. The CDR3 is made up of 14 amino acids. Germline V gene sequence: CDR1 SGHTA, CDR2 FQGNSA. Trimming removed 1 base at V and 4 bases at J, with 10 bases between.

The chain links TRBV9 to TRBJ1-4, with D uncertain. The CDR3 is made up of 15 amino acids. Trimming took off 0 bases at V and 4 bases at J, with 10 bases between the two ends. Looked up from germline, CDR1 is SGDLS and CDR2 is YYNGEE. CDR3 sequence reads: CASSVDVLGNEKLFF. The CDR3 DNA reads TGTGCCAGCAGCGTAGATGTGTTGGGTAATGAAAAACTGTTTTTT.

The V gene is TRBV2, the J gene TRBJ2-3, with 8 bases lining up with TRBD2. Germline assignment: CDR1 SNHLY and CDR2 FYNNEI. V lost 6 bases and J lost 0; bases outside the gene matches: 8. This CDR3 spans 16 amino acids. The CDR3 loop is CASSLSGALSTDTQYF. CDR3 nucleotides: TGTGCCAGCAGCCTTAGCGGGGCGCTTAGCACAGATACGCAGTATTTT.

The gene calls are TRBV4-1 and TRBJ1-2; 8 bases match TRBD1. CDR1 and CDR2 (germline): MGHRA, YSYEKL. The CDR3 length is 13 residues. Trimming cost V 5 bases and J 5 bases; bases outside gene matches: 4. The CDR3 DNA is TGCGCCAGCAGCACCCGGACAGGGTATGGCTACACCTTC. It codes for CASSTRTGYGYTF.

J is TRBJ1-5 and V is TRBV27; D call uncertain. From germline, CDR1 is MNHEY and CDR2 SMNVEV (reference sequence). V lost 5 bases, J lost 2 bases, and 10 bases lay in between. The CDR3 is made up of 14 amino acids. In DNA form, the CDR3 reads TGTGCCAGCAGTCCTCTTTACCGCAATCAGCCCCAGCATTTT. Translated, it gives CASSPLYRNQPQHF.